The clone carrying this T cell receptor beta chain has a handful of counts. Antigen: not known. Germline loops: CDR1 LGHNA, CDR2 YNFKEQ. The CDR3 is 15 amino acids. The trim removed 2 bases at V and 0 bases at J, leaving 4 bases unmatched. This record belongs to a study of cytomegalovirus exposure and HLA in healthy donors. Study-wide background: Across around 400 genotyped donors, about 80% landed in the Caucasian-associated ancestry cluster.

13 Jbeta primers and 60 Vbeta primers were used for the PCR. The table came from immunoSEQ multiplex PCR; TCRdb's copy has only in-frame clones and leaves some out. The sample has more than 80,000 clones, 55% to 65% seen once. The study, taken as a whole, reports: In a later analysis, HLA-C alleles had the fewest associated TCRs, DRB1 alleles the most. Earlier findings revealed that most TCR beta V segments proved productive either about 87% or about 30% of the time. As was reported, the HLA-A and HLA-B alleles of most subjects were accurately predicted from TCR beta sequences.

This sequence was found in a human donor in good health. The sample consisted of PBMCs. The chain joins TRBV4-2 to TRBJ2-7; 7 bases are shared with TRBD1. For the CDR3, the DNA is TGTGCCAGCAGCCAACTACAGGGGAGCTCCTACGAGCAGTACTTC. Protein sequence: CASSQLQGSSYEQYF.